Included here is one T cell receptor beta chain sequence, with context. It lacks a known antigen. For every CD8+ T cell subset, about 300,000 cells were flow-sorted straight into RLT lysis buffer, and each subset was sorted in triplicate. To exclude memory contaminants, naive CD8+ T cells were stringently defined as CD45RO-CCR7+CD27+CD95-. Using standard density gradient centrifugation, peripheral blood mononuclear cells were isolated from buffy coats. A FACSAria III was used to flow-sort naive CD8+ T cells into CXCR3-negative and CXCR3-positive populations. An RNeasy Mini Kit was used to extract total RNA from the sorted cells. The CDR3 has 14 amino acids, counting the end cysteine and phenylalanine. No DNA is listed. CDR1 and CDR2 are drawn from the germline V gene: SQVTM, ANQGSEA. The record originates from a study of CXCR3-negative and CXCR3-positive naive CD8 T cells (dated by TCRdb to between 2018 and 2020). A note on the overall study: In total, roughly 150 million TRB reads were obtained, or roughly 1.5 +/- 0.3 million reads per library. Diversity and physicochemical repertoire analyses covered eleven to twelve donors pooled from two independent experiments. Naive subsets from a handful of donors and memory cells from 3 donors were included in the TRBV-TRBJ cluster analysis. On the study overall, not on this receptor specifically: Because surface CD5, which has been linked to self-reactivity in mice, was comparable between naive subsets, TCR interaction strength was also inferred from TRB CDR3 physicochemical properties. Compared with CXCR3-negative naive cells, CXCR3-positive naive cells had TRB CDR3s with higher hydrophobicity (lower Kidera factor 4), lower energy, and higher strength and volume indices. Because CXCR3 expression was partially decreased after cryopreservation, freshly isolated PBMCs were used for most assays. Repertoire diversity was comparably high in both naive subsets but much lower in memory CD8+ T cells. Within the same donor, TRBV-TRBJ usage looked similar between naive CXCR3-negative and CXCR3-positive cells, but memory cells had distinct patterns.

Sequencer: NextSeq 550. The Human TCR Profiling Kit (MiLaboratory) was used to make UMI-labeled 5' RACE TRB cDNA libraries. cDNA synthesis used the entire amount of extracted RNA, and PCR amplification then used the entire amount of cDNA produced. Libraries were prepared in parallel using an identical number of PCR cycles. Concerning the study's data processing: About 50,000 +/- 10,000 unique UMI-labeled TRB cDNA molecules per library were extracted with MIGEC and MiXCR, with at least two reads per UMI required. On average, roughly 40,000 +/- 10,000 functional in-frame TRB CDR3 nucleotide clonotypes lacking stop codons were found per library. After each sample was downsampled to 5000 UMI-labeled TRB molecules, VDJtools was used to calculate diversity metrics such as normalized Shannon-Wiener and Chao1. VDJtools was used to calculate clonotype-size-weighted physicochemical properties of the central five CDR3 residues, namely interaction energy, strength, volume and Kidera factor 4. TCRdb reprocessed the reads, reporting each CDR3 protein sequence once and no DNA. TCRdb, rather than the study authors, made the V and J calls. The sample's own table lists tens of thousands of distinct CDR3 sequences. The ten largest clones capture roughly 1.5% of the sample.

This sequence uses TRBV29-1 and TRBJ1-2; lacking DNA, the TRBD1 call made by TCRdb goes unchecked. This receptor was identified in a human donor in good health. Some clones in this sample may be carry-over from other donors' samples. Sequencing used naive CXCR3- CD8+ T cells from blood. The cell subset or site label on this specimen signifies: CD45RO-CCR7+CD27+CD95- naive CD8+ T cells lacking CXCR3 (TNR3-). The CDR3 protein: CSVPRGGRGYGYTF.